This T cell receptor beta chain was documented in a study of identical twins. A universal primer site was incorporated via template switching, and the cDNA contained unique molecular identifiers. TCRdb passed the 5' RACE reads through MiXCR, listing each CDR3 protein once. The sample shows approximately 260,000 distinct CDR3 sequences, around 15% of them seen only once. Study-level results: Zero-insertion analyses might be partly confounded by invariant T cells like MAIT and iNKT.

The CDR3 is 15 amino acids. V lost 3 bases and J 5 bases, leaving 16 bases between the germline ends. Germline V gene sequence: CDR1 SGHDT, CDR2 YYEEEE. As regards this clonotype: What it binds is unknown.

This TCR was sampled from a woman younger than 30 in good health. Sequenced input: memory (CD45RO+) T cells sorted from blood. The V call is TRBV5-6, the J call TRBJ2-3; D unclear. The CDR3 region is CASSWEGMNGDTQYF. The CDR3 DNA sequence: TGTGCCAGCAGCTGGGAAGGGATGAATGGAGATACGCAGTATTTT. Based on the CDR3 plus reference TRBV5-6 and TRBJ2-3, the full variable domain is DAGVTQSPTHLIKTRGQQVTLRCSPKSGHDTVSWYQQALGQGPQFIFQYYEEEERQRGNFPDRFSGHQFPNYSSELNVNALLLGDSALYLCASSWEGMNGDTQYFGPGTRLTVL.